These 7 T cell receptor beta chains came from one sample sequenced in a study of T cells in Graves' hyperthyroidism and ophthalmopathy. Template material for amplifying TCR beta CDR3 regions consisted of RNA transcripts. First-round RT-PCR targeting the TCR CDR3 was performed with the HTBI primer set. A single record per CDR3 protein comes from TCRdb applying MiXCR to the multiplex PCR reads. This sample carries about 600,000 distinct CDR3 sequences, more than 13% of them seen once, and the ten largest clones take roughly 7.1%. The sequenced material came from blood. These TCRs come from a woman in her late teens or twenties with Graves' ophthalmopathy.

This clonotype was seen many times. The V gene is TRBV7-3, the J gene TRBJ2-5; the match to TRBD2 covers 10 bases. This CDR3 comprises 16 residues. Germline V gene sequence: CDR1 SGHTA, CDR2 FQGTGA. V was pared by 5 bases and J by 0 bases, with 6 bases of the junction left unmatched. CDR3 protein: CASSRVAGGHQETQYF. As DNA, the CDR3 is TGTGCCAGCAGCCGAGTAGCGGGAGGACACCAAGAGACCCAGTACTTC.

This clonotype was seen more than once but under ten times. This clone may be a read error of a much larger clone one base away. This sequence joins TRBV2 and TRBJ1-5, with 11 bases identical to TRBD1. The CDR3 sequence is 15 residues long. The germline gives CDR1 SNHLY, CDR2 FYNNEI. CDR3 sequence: CASSGTGGADQSQHF. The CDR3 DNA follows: TGTGCCAGCAGTGGGACAGGGGGCGCGGATCAGTCCCAGCATTTT.

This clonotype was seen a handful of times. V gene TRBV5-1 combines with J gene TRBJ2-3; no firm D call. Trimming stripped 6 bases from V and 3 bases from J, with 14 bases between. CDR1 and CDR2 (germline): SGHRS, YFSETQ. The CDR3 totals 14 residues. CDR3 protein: CASKVLEQTDTQYF. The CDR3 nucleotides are TGCGCCAGCAAGGTTCTTGAGCAAACAGATACGCAGTATTTT.

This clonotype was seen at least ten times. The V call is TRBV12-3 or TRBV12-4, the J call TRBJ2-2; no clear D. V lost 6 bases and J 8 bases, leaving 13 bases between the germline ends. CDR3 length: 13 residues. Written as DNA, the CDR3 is TGTGCCAGCAGACATGAGTTCCAGGGGGAGCTGTTTTTT. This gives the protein CASRHEFQGELFF.

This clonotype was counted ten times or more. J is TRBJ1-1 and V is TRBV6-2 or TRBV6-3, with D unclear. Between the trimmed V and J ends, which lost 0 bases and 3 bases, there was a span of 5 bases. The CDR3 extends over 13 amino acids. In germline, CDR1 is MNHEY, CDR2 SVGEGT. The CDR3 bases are TGTGCCAGCAGTTACTCCAGGCACACTGAAGCTTTCTTT. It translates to CASSYSRHTEAFF.

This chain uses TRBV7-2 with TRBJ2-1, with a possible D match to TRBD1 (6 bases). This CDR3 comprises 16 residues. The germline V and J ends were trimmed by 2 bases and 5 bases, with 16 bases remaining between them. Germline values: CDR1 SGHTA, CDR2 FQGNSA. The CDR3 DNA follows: TGTGCCAGCAGCTTATGGGCAGGCGCAGGGGACAATGAGCAGTTCTTC. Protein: CASSLWAGAGDNEQFF.

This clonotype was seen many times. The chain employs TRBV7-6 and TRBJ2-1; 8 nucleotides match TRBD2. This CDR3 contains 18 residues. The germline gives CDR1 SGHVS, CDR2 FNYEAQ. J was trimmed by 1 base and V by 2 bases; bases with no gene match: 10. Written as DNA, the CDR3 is TGTGCCAGCAGCTTATCGGGGGCAGTAGCGGGATCCTACAATGAGCAGTTCTTC. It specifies CASSLSGAVAGSYNEQFF.